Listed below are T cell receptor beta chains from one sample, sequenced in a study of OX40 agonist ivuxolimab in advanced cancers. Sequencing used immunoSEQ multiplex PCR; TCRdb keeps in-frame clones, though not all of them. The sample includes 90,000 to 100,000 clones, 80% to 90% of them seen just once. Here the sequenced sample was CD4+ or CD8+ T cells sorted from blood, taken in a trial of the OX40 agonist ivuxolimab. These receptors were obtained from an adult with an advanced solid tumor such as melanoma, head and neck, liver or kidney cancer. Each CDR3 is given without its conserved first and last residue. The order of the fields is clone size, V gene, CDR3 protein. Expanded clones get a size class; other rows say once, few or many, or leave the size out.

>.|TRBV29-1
SVARESYEQY
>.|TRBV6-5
ASSKGQGNTGELF
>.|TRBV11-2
ASSLDTGIRNTEAF
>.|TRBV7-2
ASSFGGPNEQF
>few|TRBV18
ASSPAAGGYEQY
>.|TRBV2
ASSEAGGGTNTGELF
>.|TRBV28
ASSSHNTQY
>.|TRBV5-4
ASSSPKGTSVNNEQF
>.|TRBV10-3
AISESGVTGELF
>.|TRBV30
AWSGESGAIEKLF
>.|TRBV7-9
ASSLQGDSTEAF
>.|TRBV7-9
ASSTSGRGRMETQY
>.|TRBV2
ASSEASYNEQF
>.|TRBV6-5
ASNLAGAYNEQF
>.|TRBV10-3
AIGTVNSPLH
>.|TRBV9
ASSAGGLTLHTQY
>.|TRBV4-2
ASSQDGDTEAF
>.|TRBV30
ASGTNTEAF
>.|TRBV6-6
ASSYERAWEQY
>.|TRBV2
ASVPTGRAF
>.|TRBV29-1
SVERDRGSGELF
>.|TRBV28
ASSLPSGRLYEQY
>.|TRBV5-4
ASSLVGGGERQETQY
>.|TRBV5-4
ASSRQYGHEQF
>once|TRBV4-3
ASSQEVGGGNYGYT
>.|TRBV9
ASSAADGNTGELF
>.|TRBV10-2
ASGTSGTKETQY
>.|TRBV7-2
ASSLGASGSGEQF
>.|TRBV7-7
ASSPGAAGTGELF
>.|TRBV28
ASSTGTDGNTIY
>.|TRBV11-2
ASSLRTSGRLSDTQY
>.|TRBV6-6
AMSPGQGSNQPQH
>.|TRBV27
ASSRQATTSYEQY
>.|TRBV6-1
AGRVDTDTQY
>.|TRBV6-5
ASSSQPTMNTEAF
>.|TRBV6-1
ASSDGGQGSREQY
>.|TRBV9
ASSVASDGPGELF
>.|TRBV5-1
ASSLVRGSKETQY
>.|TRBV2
ASSQGGPGELF
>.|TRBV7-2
ASSLRGGLGTDTQY
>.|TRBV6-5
ASSWVGQNTEAF